The 10 T cell receptor beta chains in this list originate from one sample, sequenced in a study of OX40 agonist ivuxolimab in advanced cancers. Profiled with immunoSEQ multiplex PCR; TCRdb holds only in-frame clones, not every one. The sample holds fewer than 25,000 clones, over 80% seen once. The source was CD4+ or CD8+ T cells sorted from blood, collected in a trial of the OX40 agonist ivuxolimab. These receptors were taken from an adult with an advanced solid tumor such as melanoma, head and neck, liver or kidney cancer.

The V gene is TRBV20-1, the J gene TRBJ2-1; maybe TRBD2 (6 bases). This CDR3 region has 11 residues. With 6 bases removed from V and 8 bases from J, the gap between germline ends came to 11 bases. Germline CDR1 and CDR2: DFQATT and SNEGSKA (reference sequence). CDR3: CSAPSADEQFF. CDR3 bases: TGCAGTGCCCCTAGCGCAGATGAGCAGTTCTTC.

This chain connects TRBV7-9 to TRBJ2-7, with 7 bases identical to TRBD2. The CDR3 runs to 14 residues. CDR1 SEHNR and CDR2 FQNEAQ come from the germline V gene (reference sequence). J gave up 2 bases and V 3 bases, and 4 bases lay outside the gene matches. The CDR3 sequence is CASSFGLGTYEQYF. The CDR3, as DNA: TGTGCCAGCAGCTTCGGACTAGGTACCTACGAGCAGTACTTC.

This clone was recorded once. The V and J genes are TRBV14 and TRBJ1-2, with D possibly being TRBD1 (5 bases). This CDR3 spans 15 amino acids. V dropped 0 bases and J dropped 2 bases, with 10 bases sitting between them. Germline CDR1 and CDR2: SGHDN and FVKESK. In DNA, the CDR3 is TGTGCCAGCAGCCAAGATCTCGGACACAACTATGGCTACACCTTC. It codes for CASSQDLGHNYGYTF.

The genes are TRBV11-2 and TRBJ2-3; possibly TRBD1 for D (6 bases). Germline assignment: CDR1 SGHAT and CDR2 FQNNGV. CDR3 size: 14 residues. V was trimmed by 5 bases and J by 2 bases, leaving 11 bases between them. CDR3 sequence (DNA): TGTGCCAGCAGCCTCAGGGGAACCACAGATACGCAGTATTTT. It encodes CASSLRGTTDTQYF.

V is TRBV27 and J is TRBJ2-5; 11 bases are shared with TRBD1. The CDR3 loop spans 14 amino acids. Germline assignment: CDR1 MNHEY and CDR2 SMNVEV (reference sequence). V shed 3 bases and J 4 bases; nucleotides not matched to a gene: 1. DNA for the CDR3: TGTGCCAGCAGTTTGGGGACAGGGGGAGAGACCCAGTACTTC. Translating it yields CASSLGTGGETQYF.

The rearrangement uses TRBV27 and TRBJ2-7; perhaps TRBD2 as D (5 bases). The V gene lost 6 bases and the J gene lost 0 bases, with 12 bases spanning the gap. This CDR3 is 14 amino acids long. Germline-derived CDR1 and CDR2 are MNHEY and SMNVEV (reference sequence). CDR3 loop: CASSWRTGSYEQYF. CDR3 nucleotides: TGTGCCAGCAGCTGGAGGACTGGCTCCTACGAGCAGTACTTC.

The J gene is TRBJ1-4, the V gene TRBV6-6, with unresolved D. Germline CDR1 MNHNY, CDR2 SVGAGI (reference sequence). Trimming removed 4 bases at V and 15 bases at J, with 24 bases between. The CDR3 extends over 15 amino acids. CDR3 sequence reads: CASSFGRSSRRRLFF. The CDR3 DNA reads as TGTGCCAGCAGTTTCGGACGATCCTCGCGCAGGAGGTTGTTTTTT.

The gene calls are TRBV14 and TRBJ1-4; TRBD1 agrees at 7 bases. Germline values: CDR1 SGHDN, CDR2 FVKESK. This CDR3 region has 15 residues. V trimming: 5 bases; J trimming: 8 bases; junction bases outside the gene matches: 11. DNA of the CDR3: TGTGCCAGCAGCATTAGAAGGGGGCGCGGGGAAAAACTGTTTTTT. It codes for CASSIRRGRGEKLFF.

V and J are TRBV4-1 and TRBJ1-2; 9 nucleotides align to TRBD1. CDR1 MGHRA and CDR2 YSYEKL come from the germline V gene. This CDR3 has 16 residues. J was trimmed by 2 bases and V by 0 bases; bases with no gene match: 4. The CDR3 sequence: CASSQEQGAVNYGYTF. As DNA, the CDR3 is TGCGCCAGCAGCCAAGAACAGGGGGCGGTGAACTATGGCTACACCTTC.

This chain uses TRBV6-4 with TRBJ2-3, with 11 bases that match TRBD2. V gave up 0 bases and J gave up 2 bases; unmatched junction bases: 4. Germline loops: CDR1 MRHNA, CDR2 SNTAGT. CDR3 size: 17 residues. Here the CDR3 DNA reads TGTGCCAGCAGTGACTCGCCGGGACTAGCGGCCACAGATACGCAGTATTTT. Protein: CASSDSPGLAATDTQYF.